Listed below are T cell receptor beta chains from one sample, sequenced in a study of shared T cell receptors in the human thymus. Profiling relied on immunoSEQ multiplex PCR, and the TCRdb table lists in-frame clones only, not all of them. The table includes around 340,000 clones, roughly 94% detected once. The sequenced sample was thymocytes. These receptors were obtained from a human donor. Each CDR3 is given with its conserved first and last residue. D genes are given only for firm matches. Not all rows give a size; the values are once, few, many and, for expanded clones, a class.

. | TRBJ1-5 | TRBD1 | TRBV19 | TGTGCCAGTAGTCTTCAGGGGGTGCCCCTCGGTCAGCCCCAGCATTTT | CASSLQGVPLGQPQHF
. | TRBJ1-6 | TRBD1 | TRBV5-6 | TGTGCCAGCTCAGAAGGGACAGGGTGTTTCTCATCACCCCTCCACTTT | CASSEGTGCFSSPLHF
. | TRBJ1-5 | . | TRBV27 | TGTGCCAGCAGTTTATATGTGGGAGGAGGCAATCAGCCCCAGCATTTT | CASSLYVGGGNQPQHF
. | TRBJ2-5 | TRBD2 | TRBV7-2 | TGTGCCAGCAGCTCGTATCTAGCGGGAGGTGAGACCCAGTACTTC | CASSSYLAGGETQYF
. | TRBJ2-7 | TRBD1 | TRBV4-1 | TGCGCCAGCAGCCTGGGCGGGACAGGCTTCCTCTACGAGCAGTACTTC | CASSLGGTGFLYEQYF
. | TRBJ2-3 | . | TRBV5-1 | TGCGCCAGCAGGGTCCCCCCCCAACTTCCAATCGGCACAGATACGCAGTATTTT | CASRVPPQLPIGTDTQYF
once | TRBJ2-2 | . | TRBV9 | TGTGCCAGCAGCGTAGCTGAGGACCGGCGGACCGGGGAGCTGTTTTTT | CASSVAEDRRTGELFF
. | TRBJ2-3 | . | TRBV6-5 | TGTGCCAGCAGTTACCGGAGGGGGGAAGATACGCAGTATTTT | CASSYRRGEDTQYF
. | TRBJ1-5 | TRBD1 | TRBV28 | TGTGCCATCTCGGCTTCGGACAGGGGACATCAGCCCCAGCATTTT | CAISASDRGHQPQHF
. | TRBJ2-7 | . | TRBV27 | TGTGCCAGCAGTTACCGGGTGTCCTCCTACGAGCAGTACTTC | CASSYRVSSYEQYF
. | TRBJ2-5 | TRBD1 | TRBV7-8 | TGTGCCAGCAGCTTAGTATCTTGTGGGACAGGGGTAGAGACCCAGTACTTC | CASSLVSCGTGVETQYF
. | TRBJ1-2 | . | TRBV30 | TGTGCCTGGAGTCCCAGCTATGGCTACACCTTC | CAWSPSYGYTF
once | TRBJ2-1 | . | TRBV4-2 | TGTGCCAGCAGCCAAGGGGTGGATGAGCAGTTCTTC | CASSQGVDEQFF
. | TRBJ1-3 | TRBD1 | TRBV25-1 | TGTGCCAGCAGACTGGACAGGCCGGACACCATATATTTT | CASRLDRPDTIYF
. | TRBJ1-1 | . | TRBV11-2 | TGTGCCAGCAGCTTAATTGAAGCTTTCTTT | CASSLIEAFF
. | TRBJ2-1 | TRBD2 | TRBV27 | TGTGCCAGCCTAGACCTAAGTCTAGCGGGAGGGCCCCTGACCTACAATGAGCAGTTCTTC | CASLDLSLAGGPLTYNEQFF
. | TRBJ2-7 | TRBD1 | TRBV5-1 | TGCGCCAGCAGCTTCACAGGGGGTTCCTCCTACGAGCAGTACTTC | CASSFTGGSSYEQYF
. | TRBJ1-1 | TRBD1 | TRBV30 | TGTGCCTGGAGTGCCGACAGGGGCCTAGTTGGAGCTTTCTTT | CAWSADRGLVGAFF
. | TRBJ2-5 | . | TRBV7-6 | TGTGCCAGCAGGGGTACTTTGCCCCGCGGGACCCAGTACTTC | CASRGTLPRGTQYF
. | TRBJ1-4 | TRBD1 | TRBV2 | TGTGCCAGCAGTTCCCGGACAGGATCGGAAGAAAAACTGTTTTTT | CASSSRTGSEEKLFF
. | TRBJ1-2 | TRBD1 | TRBV5-5 | TGTGCCAGCAGTCACCTGTGGGGCCCCGGGGACAGGGCGGGCAATGACTACACCTTC | CASSHLWGPGDRAGNDYTF
. | TRBJ2-1 | . | TRBV29-1 | TGCAGCGCAGGTAATGAGCAGTTCTTC | CSAGNEQFF
. | TRBJ1-1 | . | TRBV30 | TGTGCCTGGAGTGTCAATGGCATAGAAGCTTTCTTT | CAWSVNGIEAFF
. | TRBJ2-3 | . | TRBV5-4 | TGTGCCAGCAGCTTGGGGCCAGCGGAGAACACAGATACGCAGTATTTT | CASSLGPAENTDTQYF
. | TRBJ2-7 | . | TRBV11-2 | TGTGCCAGCAGTCCATTCGGGCTATCCTACGAGCAGTACTTC | CASSPFGLSYEQYF
. | TRBJ2-7 | . | TRBV7-2 | TGTGCCAGCAGCTTGGGACCGGGACAAGCCATGGAGCAGTACTTC | CASSLGPGQAMEQYF
. | TRBJ2-2 | . | TRBV28 | TGTGCCAGCAGCCCGGACCCAACCACCGGGGAGCTGTTTTTT | CASSPDPTTGELFF
. | TRBJ2-1 | . | TRBV5-4 | TGTGCCAGCAGCTTGGATCCTGTGGTCCGACCATATATCAATGAGCAGTTCTTC | CASSLDPVVRPYINEQFF
. | TRBJ2-6 | . | TRBV9 | TGTGCCAGCAGCGCCGGCCGGTCTGGGGCCAACGTCCTGACTTTC | CASSAGRSGANVLTF
. | TRBJ2-3 | . | TRBV28 | TGTGCCAGCAGTTTAGGAACATTCCGGGGGACAGATACGCAGTATTTT | CASSLGTFRGTDTQYF
. | TRBJ1-1 | TRBD1 | TRBV19 | TGTGCCAGCAAAGGACAGGTCAACACTGAAGCTTTCTTT | CASKGQVNTEAFF
. | TRBJ1-2 | . | TRBV7-8 | TGTGCCAGCAGCTTAAGGGCTACTGGGGAGGGGCGGGGCTATGGCTACACCTTC | CASSLRATGEGRGYGYTF
. | TRBJ2-2 | . | TRBV28 | TGTGCCAGCAGTTTATCTCTGGGGATACGCGCCGGGGAGCTGTTTTTT | CASSLSLGIRAGELFF
once | TRBJ2-5 | TRBD2 | TRBV4-3 | TGCGCCAGCAGCCAAGATAAGCGGGAGGGATCAGAAGAGACCCAGTACTTC | CASSQDKREGSEETQYF
. | TRBJ2-1 | TRBD2 | TRBV28 | TGTGCCAGCCTAGCGGGACCTCCTTACAATGAGCAGTTCTTC | CASLAGPPYNEQFF
. | TRBJ1-3 | . | TRBV19 | TGTGCCAGTAGTATGGTTGGACCCAACAGCTCTGGAAACACCATATATTTT | CASSMVGPNSSGNTIYF
. | TRBJ2-2 | TRBD1 | TRBV28 | TGTGCCAGCAGCCTCGGACAGGACGGAACCGGGGAGCTGTTTTTT | CASSLGQDGTGELFF
. | TRBJ1-2 | TRBD1 | TRBV5-4 | TGTGCCAGCAGCTTGGGACAGGGGGCAAACTATGGCTACACCTTC | CASSLGQGANYGYTF
. | TRBJ2-2 | TRBD2 | TRBV11-3 | TGTGCCAGCAGCTTTGTACCGGGACTAGCGGGAGGGGGCGTCACCGGGGAGCTGTTTTTT | CASSFVPGLAGGGVTGELFF
. | TRBJ2-5 | TRBD1 | TRBV27 | TGTGCCAGCAGTCCAAGACAGGGGGTACTGGCGCAAGAGACCCAGTACTTC | CASSPRQGVLAQETQYF
. | TRBJ2-1 | . | TRBV6-4 | TGTGCCAGCAGCGAGAACAACGCACCCTACAATGAGCAGTTCTTC | CASSENNAPYNEQFF
. | TRBJ1-3 | . | TRBV7-9 | TGTGCCAGCAGTCTCTTGGGAAGGCAGCGCTTTGGAAACACCATATATTTT | CASSLLGRQRFGNTIYF
. | TRBJ1-4 | TRBD1 | TRBV7-6 | TGTGCCAGCAGCTTAGCGCGGGACAGCAGTAATGAAAAACTGTTTTTT | CASSLARDSSNEKLFF
. | TRBJ2-7 | TRBD1 | TRBV19 | TGTGCCAGTAGTTCACAGGGGGGATACGAGCAGTACTTC | CASSSQGGYEQYF
once | TRBJ1-6 | . | TRBV27 | TGTGCCAGCACCCCGGCAGGGAATAATTCACCCCTCCACTTT | CASTPAGNNSPLHF
once | TRBJ2-5 | . | TRBV2 | TGTGCCAGCAGTACCCGACTAGTCGGGGAGACCCAGTACTTC | CASSTRLVGETQYF
. | TRBJ1-2 | . | TRBV4-2 | TGTGCCAGCAGCCAAGCTTCCCTTGAGGGCTATGGCTACACCTTC | CASSQASLEGYGYTF
. | TRBJ2-7 | TRBD1 | TRBV2 | TGTGCCAGCAGTGTAGGGGGACAGGGTGATTACGAGCAGTACTTC | CASSVGGQGDYEQYF
. | TRBJ2-3 | . | TRBV15 | TGTGCCACCAGCAGAGGGGGTGCGGAAATGACTAGACAGACAGATACGCAGTATTTT | CATSRGGAEMTRQTDTQYF
. | TRBJ2-1 | . | TRBV28 | TGTGCCAGCAGTAACGATGAGCAGTTCTTC | CASSNDEQFF
. | TRBJ2-5 | . | TRBV10-2 | TGCGCCAGCAGTGTGATCTCCATGCGGGAGACCCAGTACTTC | CASSVISMRETQYF
once | TRBJ2-7 | TRBD2 | TRBV7-9 | TGTGCCAGCAGCTTAGAGTTCCGGGAGGGCCATTACGAGCAGTACTTC | CASSLEFREGHYEQYF
. | TRBJ1-3 | . | TRBV7-2 | TGTGCCAGCAGCCCATTTAGTACGGCTGGAAACACCATATATTTT | CASSPFSTAGNTIYF